This TCR beta chain originates from a study of T cell responses to AZD1222 COVID-19 vaccine. Study findings and constraints: Increased Spike-specific TCR breadth and depth were observed after two AZD1222 doses. Spike was spanned by vaccine-associated CD4 TCRs, which were dominant at 160-218 and 743-854. The donors showed a predominance of white British ancestry and of females, with possible underestimation of clonal diversity. Per reports, nearly half of all spike-specific TCRs target regions that are unmutated in variants.

Only a few counts were recorded for this clone. The antigen is unknown. Profiled with immunoSEQ multiplex PCR; TCRdb holds only in-frame clones, not every one. The table lists tens of thousands of clones, 90% of them singletons. CDR1 is SGHDN and CDR2 is FVKESK in the germline V gene. CDR3 length: 14 amino acids. Trimming removed 6 bases from V and 3 bases from J; junction bases left unmatched: 4. The chain couples TRBV14 to TRBJ2-5, with 10 nucleotides matching TRBD1. The TCR comes from an adult in good health. Source: peripheral blood, taken on day 0 of AZD1222 vaccination. CDR3 protein: CASSPGQGKETQYF. The CDR3 DNA sequence: TGTGCCAGCAGTCCGGGACAGGGGAAAGAGACCCAGTACTTC.